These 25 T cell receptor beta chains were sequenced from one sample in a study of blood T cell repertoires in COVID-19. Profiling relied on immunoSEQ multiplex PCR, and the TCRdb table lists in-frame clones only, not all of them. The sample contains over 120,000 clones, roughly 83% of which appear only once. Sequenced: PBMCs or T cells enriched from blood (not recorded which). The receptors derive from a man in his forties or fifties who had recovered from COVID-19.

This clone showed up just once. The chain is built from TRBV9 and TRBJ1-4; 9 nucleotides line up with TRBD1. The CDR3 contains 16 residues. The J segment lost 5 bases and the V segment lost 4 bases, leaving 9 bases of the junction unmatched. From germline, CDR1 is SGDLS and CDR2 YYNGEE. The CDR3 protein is CASSTLSGTGNEKLFF. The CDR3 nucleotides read TGTGCCAGCAGCACTTTATCCGGGACAGGGAATGAAAAACTGTTTTTT.

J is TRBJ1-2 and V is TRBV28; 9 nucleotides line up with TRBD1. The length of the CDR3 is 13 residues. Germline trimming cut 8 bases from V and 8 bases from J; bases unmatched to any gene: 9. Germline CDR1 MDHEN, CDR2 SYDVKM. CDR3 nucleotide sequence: TGTGCCAGCGGCGTAGGACAGGGGATCGGCTACACCTTC. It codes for CASGVGQGIGYTF.

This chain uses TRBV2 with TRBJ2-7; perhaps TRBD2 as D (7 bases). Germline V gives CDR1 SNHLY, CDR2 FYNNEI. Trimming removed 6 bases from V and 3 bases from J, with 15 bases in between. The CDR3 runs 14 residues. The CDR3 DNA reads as TGTGCCAGCAGGGGGGGGACAAATTACTACGAGCAGTACTTC. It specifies CASRGGTNYYEQYF.

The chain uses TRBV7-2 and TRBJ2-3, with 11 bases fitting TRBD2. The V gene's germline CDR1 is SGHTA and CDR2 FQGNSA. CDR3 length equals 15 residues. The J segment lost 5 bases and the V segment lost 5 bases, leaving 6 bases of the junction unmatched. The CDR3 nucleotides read TGTGCCAGCAGCGTACTAGCGGGGGTCGGAGATACGCAGTATTTT. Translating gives CASSVLAGVGDTQYF. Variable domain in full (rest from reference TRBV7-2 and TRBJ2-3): GAGVSQSPSNKVTEKGKDVELRCDPISGHTALYWYRQSLGQGLEFLIYFQGNSAPDKSGLPSDRFSAERTGGSVSTLTIQRTQQEDSAVYLCASSVLAGVGDTQYFGPGTRLTVL.

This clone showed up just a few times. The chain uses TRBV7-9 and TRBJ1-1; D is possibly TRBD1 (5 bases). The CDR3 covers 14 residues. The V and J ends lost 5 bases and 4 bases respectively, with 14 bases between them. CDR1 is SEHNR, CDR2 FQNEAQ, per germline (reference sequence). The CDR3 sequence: CASSIQLGGTEAFF. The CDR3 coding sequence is TGTGCCAGCAGCATACAACTCGGGGGCACTGAAGCTTTCTTT.

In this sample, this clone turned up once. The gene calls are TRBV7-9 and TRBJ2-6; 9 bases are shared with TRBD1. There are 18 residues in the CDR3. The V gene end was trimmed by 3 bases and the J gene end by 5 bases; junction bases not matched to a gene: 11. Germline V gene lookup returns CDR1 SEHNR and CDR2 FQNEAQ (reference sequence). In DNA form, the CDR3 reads TGTGCCAGCAGCTTCATAGGGACAGGGCACCTCCGGGCCAACGTCCTGACTTTC. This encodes CASSFIGTGHLRANVLTF.

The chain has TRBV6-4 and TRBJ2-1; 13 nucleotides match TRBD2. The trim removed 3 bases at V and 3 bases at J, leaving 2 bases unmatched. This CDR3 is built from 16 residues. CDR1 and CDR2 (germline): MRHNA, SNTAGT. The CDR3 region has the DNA TGTGCCAGCAGTGAACTAGCGGGGGGGCTCTACAATGAGCAGTTCTTC. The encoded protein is CASSELAGGLYNEQFF.

CDR3 nucleotide sequence: TGTGCCACCAGTGATTTTGACAGCAAATTCACAGATACGCAGTATTTT. Its translation is CATSDFDSKFTDTQYF. The chain employs TRBV24-1 and TRBJ2-3, with D tentatively TRBD1 (5 bases). The ends were cut back, 1 base at V and 2 bases at J, with 12 bases in the middle. Germline values: CDR1 KGHDR, CDR2 SFDVKD. The CDR3 spans 16 residues.

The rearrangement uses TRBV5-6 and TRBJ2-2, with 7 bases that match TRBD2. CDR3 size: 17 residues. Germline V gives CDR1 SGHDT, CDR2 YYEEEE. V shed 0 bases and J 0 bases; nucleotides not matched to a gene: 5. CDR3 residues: CASSLAGGGSNTGELFF. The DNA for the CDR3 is TGTGCCAGCAGCTTGGCTGGGGGAGGGTCGAACACCGGGGAGCTGTTTTTT.

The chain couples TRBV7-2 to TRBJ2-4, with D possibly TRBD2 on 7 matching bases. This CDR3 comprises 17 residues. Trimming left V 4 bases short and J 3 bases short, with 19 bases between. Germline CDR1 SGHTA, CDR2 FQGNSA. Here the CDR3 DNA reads TGTGCCAGCAGCTCATCGGGGGGCAGGGTCCTCAAAAACATTCAGTACTTC. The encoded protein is CASSSSGGRVLKNIQYF.

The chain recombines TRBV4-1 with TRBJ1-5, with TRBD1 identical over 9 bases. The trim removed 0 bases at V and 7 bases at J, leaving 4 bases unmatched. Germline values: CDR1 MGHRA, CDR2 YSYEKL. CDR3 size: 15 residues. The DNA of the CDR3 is TGCGCCAGCAGCCAAGATGTGACAGGGGGACAGCCCCAGCATTTT. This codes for CASSQDVTGGQPQHF.

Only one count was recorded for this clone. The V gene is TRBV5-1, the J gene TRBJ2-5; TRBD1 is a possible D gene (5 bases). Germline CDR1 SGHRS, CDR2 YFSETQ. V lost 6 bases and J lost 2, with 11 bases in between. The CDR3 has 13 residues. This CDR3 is CASKGSGQETQYF. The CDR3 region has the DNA TGCGCCAGCAAGGGGTCAGGGCAAGAGACCCAGTACTTC.

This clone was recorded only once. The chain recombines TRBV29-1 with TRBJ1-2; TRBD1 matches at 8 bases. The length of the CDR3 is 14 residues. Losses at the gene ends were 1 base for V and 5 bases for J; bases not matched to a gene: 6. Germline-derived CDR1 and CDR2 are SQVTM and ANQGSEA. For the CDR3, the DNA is TGCAGCGTTGAAGGGAACAGGGGGAATTATGGCTACACCTTC. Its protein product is CSVEGNRGNYGYTF.

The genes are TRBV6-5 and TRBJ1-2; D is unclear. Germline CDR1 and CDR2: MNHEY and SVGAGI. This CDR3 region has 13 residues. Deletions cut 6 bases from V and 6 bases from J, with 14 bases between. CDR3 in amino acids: CASRAPGTNGYTF. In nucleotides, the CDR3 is TGTGCCAGCAGGGCCCCGGGAACAAATGGCTACACCTTC.

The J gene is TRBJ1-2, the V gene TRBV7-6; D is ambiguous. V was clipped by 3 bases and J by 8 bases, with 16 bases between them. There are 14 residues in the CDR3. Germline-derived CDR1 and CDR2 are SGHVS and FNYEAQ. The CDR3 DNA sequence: TGTGCCAGCAGCTTCCGGTGGGAGGTAAGGGGCTACACCTTC. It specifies CASSFRWEVRGYTF.

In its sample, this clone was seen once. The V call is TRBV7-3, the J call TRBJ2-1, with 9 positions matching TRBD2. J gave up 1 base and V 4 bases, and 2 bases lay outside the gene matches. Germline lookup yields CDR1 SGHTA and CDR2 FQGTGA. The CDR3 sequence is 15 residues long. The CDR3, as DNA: TGTGCCAGCAGCTCTAGCGGGGAATCCTACAATGAGCAGTTCTTC. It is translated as CASSSSGESYNEQFF. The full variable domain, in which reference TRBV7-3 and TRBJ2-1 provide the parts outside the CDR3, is GAGVSQTPSNKVTEKGKYVELRCDPISGHTALYWYRQSLGQGPEFLIYFQGTGAADDSGLPNDRFFAVRPEGSVSTLKIQRTERGDSAVYLCASSSSGESYNEQFFGPGTRLTVL.

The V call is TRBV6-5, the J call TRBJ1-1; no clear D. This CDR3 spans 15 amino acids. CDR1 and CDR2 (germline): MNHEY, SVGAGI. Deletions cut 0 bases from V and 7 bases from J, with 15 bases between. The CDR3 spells CASSYSIPGFGEAFF. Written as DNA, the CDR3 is TGTGCCAGCAGTTACTCGATCCCGGGATTTGGTGAAGCTTTCTTT.

The CDR3 DNA follows: TGTGCCAGTAGTACTCGAGACGGGGGGTTATCCTCTGGGGCCAACGTCCTGACTTTC. Protein: CASSTRDGGLSSGANVLTF. The rearrangement uses TRBV19 and TRBJ2-6, with 7 bases identical to TRBD2. The CDR3 spans 19 residues. Germline CDR1 LNHDA, CDR2 SQIVND (reference sequence). V gave up 4 bases and J gave up 0 bases; unmatched junction bases: 12.

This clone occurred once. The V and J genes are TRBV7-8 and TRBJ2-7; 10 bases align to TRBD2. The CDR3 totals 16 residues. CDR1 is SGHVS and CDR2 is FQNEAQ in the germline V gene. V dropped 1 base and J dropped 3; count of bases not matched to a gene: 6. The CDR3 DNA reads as TGTGCCAGCAGCTTAGTGGCTAGCGGGGGTCTCTACGAGCAGTACTTC. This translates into CASSLVASGGLYEQYF.

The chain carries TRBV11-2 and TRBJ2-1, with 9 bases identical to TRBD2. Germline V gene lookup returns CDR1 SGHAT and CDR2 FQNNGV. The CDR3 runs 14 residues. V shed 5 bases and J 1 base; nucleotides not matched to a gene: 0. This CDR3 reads CASSTSGSYNEQFF. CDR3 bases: TGTGCCAGCAGCACTAGCGGGTCCTACAATGAGCAGTTCTTC. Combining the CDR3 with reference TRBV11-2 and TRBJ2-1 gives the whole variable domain EAGVAQSPRYKIIEKRQSVAFWCNPISGHATLYWYQQILGQGPKLLIQFQNNGVVDDSQLPKDRFSAERLKGVDSTLKIQPAKLEDSAVYLCASSTSGSYNEQFFGPGTRLTVL.

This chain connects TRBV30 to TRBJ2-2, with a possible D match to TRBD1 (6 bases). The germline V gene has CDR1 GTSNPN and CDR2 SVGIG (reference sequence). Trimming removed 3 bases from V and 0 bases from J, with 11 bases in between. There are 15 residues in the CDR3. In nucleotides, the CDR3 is TGTGCCTGGAGCCTGGGACACGCGAACACCGGGGAGCTGTTTTTT. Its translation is CAWSLGHANTGELFF.

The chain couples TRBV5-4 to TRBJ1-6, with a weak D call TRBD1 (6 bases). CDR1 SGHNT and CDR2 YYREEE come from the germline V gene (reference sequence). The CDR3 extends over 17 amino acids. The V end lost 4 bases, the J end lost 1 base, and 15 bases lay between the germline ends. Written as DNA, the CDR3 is TGTGCCAGCAGCCTCGGTCGGGACATTTCCTATAATTCACCCCTCCACTTT. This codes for CASSLGRDISYNSPLHF.

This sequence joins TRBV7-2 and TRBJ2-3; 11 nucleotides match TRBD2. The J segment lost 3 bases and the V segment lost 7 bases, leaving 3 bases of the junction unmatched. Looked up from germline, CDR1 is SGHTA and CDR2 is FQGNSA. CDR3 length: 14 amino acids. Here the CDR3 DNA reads TGTGCCAGCAAGACTAGCGGGGTGACAGATACGCAGTATTTT. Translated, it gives CASKTSGVTDTQYF.

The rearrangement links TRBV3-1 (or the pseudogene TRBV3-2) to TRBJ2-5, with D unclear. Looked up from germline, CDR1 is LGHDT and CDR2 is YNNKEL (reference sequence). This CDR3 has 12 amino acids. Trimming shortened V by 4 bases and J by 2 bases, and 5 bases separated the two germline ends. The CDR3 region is CASSPTQETQYF. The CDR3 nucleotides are TGTGCCAGCAGCCCAACACAAGAGACCCAGTACTTC.

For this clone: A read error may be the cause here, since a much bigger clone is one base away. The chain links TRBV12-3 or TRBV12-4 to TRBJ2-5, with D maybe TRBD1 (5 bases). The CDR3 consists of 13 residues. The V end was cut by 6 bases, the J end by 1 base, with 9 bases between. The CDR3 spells CASSRQFQETQYF. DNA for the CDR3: TGTGCCAGCAGCCGACAGTTCCAAGAGACCCAGTACTTC.